These T cell receptor beta chains were read from a single sample in a study of CD8+ T cells in alopecia areata. Produced via immunoSEQ multiplex PCR; TCRdb's table is partial and in-frame only. Found here are under 250,000 clones, around three fifths of them singletons; the top ten hold approximately 0.5%. Material: CD4+ T cells sorted from blood, obtained at week 0. These receptors all come from a human donor with alopecia areata. CDR3s include the opening cysteine and the closing phenylalanine or tryptophan. A D gene is named only where the DNA matches it firmly. Only some rows state a clone size, as once, few, many or a class for expanded clones.

d_gene	abundance	v_gene	j_gene	CDR3aa	CDR3nt
NA	NA	TRBV20-1	TRBJ2-1	CSARVPQTQFF	TGCAGTGCTAGAGTTCCGCAGACGCAGTTCTTC
TRBD1	NA	TRBV29-1	TRBJ1-5	CSAKDRGGQPQHF	TGCAGCGCTAAGGACAGGGGCGGTCAGCCCCAGCATTTT
NA	few	TRBV29-1	TRBJ2-5	CSVVRDIETQYF	TGCAGCGTCGTACGGGACATCGAGACCCAGTACTTC
NA	NA	TRBV5-1	TRBJ2-5	CASSLQEAVQETQYF	TGCGCCAGCAGCTTGCAAGAGGCCGTCCAAGAGACCCAGTACTTC
NA	NA	TRBV9	TRBJ1-2	CASSRVYGYTF	TGTGCCAGCAGCAGGGTGTATGGCTACACCTTC
NA	NA	TRBV7-9	TRBJ2-4	CASTTGGAAKNIQYF	TGTGCCAGCACCACGGGGGGCGCCGCCAAAAACATTCAGTACTTC
NA	NA	TRBV11-2	TRBJ2-7	CASSLEWGSYEQYF	TGTGCCAGCAGCTTAGAATGGGGCTCCTACGAGCAGTACTTC
NA	once	TRBV5-1	TRBJ2-3	CASSWNNYADTQYF	TGCGCCAGCAGCTGGAATAACTACGCAGATACGCAGTATTTT
NA	few	TRBV6-5	TRBJ1-2	CASSSGPDYGYTF	TGTGCCAGCAGCTCAGGACCGGACTATGGCTACACCTTC
TRBD2	NA	TRBV7-9	TRBJ2-1	CASSLAASGRAGEQFF	TGTGCCAGCAGCCTGGCTGCTAGCGGGAGGGCAGGGGAGCAGTTCTTC
TRBD1	NA	TRBV29-1	TRBJ1-1	CSVDRQGRNTEAFF	TGCAGCGTTGACCGACAGGGTCGGAACACTGAAGCTTTCTTT
NA	NA	TRBV5-1	TRBJ2-5	CASSLYQETQYF	TGCGCCAGCAGCCTGTACCAAGAGACCCAGTACTTC
NA	NA	TRBV19	TRBJ1-1	CASSIVWRVELAFF	TGTGCCAGTAGTATTGTGTGGAGAGTGGAGCTAGCTTTCTTT
NA	NA	TRBV4-2	TRBJ1-4	CASSQAAGQLNEKLFF	TGTGCCAGCAGCCAAGCGGCTGGACAGCTAAATGAAAAACTGTTTTTT
TRBD1	NA	TRBV6-5	TRBJ1-2	CASRTGPNYGYTF	TGTGCCAGCAGGACAGGGCCAAACTATGGCTACACCTTC
NA	NA	TRBV5-1	TRBJ2-1	CASSLGKNNEQFF	TGCGCCAGCAGCTTGGGTAAAAACAATGAGCAGTTCTTC
TRBD1	NA	TRBV5-1	TRBJ1-2	CASSLDRANYGYTF	TGCGCCAGCAGCCTGGACAGGGCCAACTATGGCTACACCTTC
NA	many	TRBV28	TRBJ2-2	CASSSTANTGELFF	TGTGCCAGCAGTTCAACAGCGAACACCGGGGAGCTGTTTTTT
TRBD1	NA	TRBV14	TRBJ1-2	CASSQAYRGRLNYGYTF	TGTGCCAGCAGCCAAGCCTACAGGGGGCGGCTCAACTATGGCTACACCTTC
TRBD1	NA	TRBV11-2	TRBJ1-2	CASSLDRKGAYGYTF	TGTGCCAGCAGCTTAGACCGGAAGGGGGCCTATGGCTACACCTTC
NA	once	TRBV30	TRBJ2-1	CAWSPGVLAVYEQFF	TGTGCCTGGAGTCCGGGGGTACTTGCGGTCTATGAGCAGTTCTTC
NA	NA	TRBV29-1	TRBJ1-1	CSVGRDTEAFF	TGCAGCGTTGGTCGGGACACTGAAGCTTTCTTT
NA	NA	TRBV29-1	TRBJ1-3	CSVELQAIGSGNTIYF	TGCAGCGTTGAGTTACAGGCCATAGGGTCTGGAAACACCATATATTTT
NA	many	TRBV11-2	TRBJ2-3	CASSFYGGPDTQYF	TGTGCCAGCAGCTTCTACGGGGGGCCAGATACGCAGTATTTT
NA	NA	TRBV29-1	TRBJ2-1	CSVEEGYEQFF	TGCAGCGTTGAAGAGGGATATGAGCAGTTCTTC
TRBD1	NA	TRBV4-1	TRBJ1-5	CASSRDTGVNQPQHF	TGCGCCAGCAGCCGGGACACAGGGGTCAATCAGCCCCAGCATTTT
NA	NA	TRBV27	TRBJ1-4	CASRQHTGEKLFF	TGTGCCAGCAGACAACATACAGGGGAAAAACTGTTTTTT
NA	NA	TRBV5-1	TRBJ1-1	CASGYGGGGSTEAFF	TGCGCCAGCGGCTACGGAGGGGGAGGGAGCACTGAAGCTTTCTTT
NA	NA	TRBV5-4	TRBJ2-5	CASSLADWGETQYF	TGTGCCAGCAGCTTGGCCGATTGGGGGGAGACCCAGTACTTC
NA	NA	TRBV18	TRBJ1-1	CASSPSQGQRAEAFF	TGTGCCAGCTCACCCTCCCAGGGGCAAAGAGCTGAAGCTTTCTTT
NA	NA	TRBV25-1	TRBJ2-4	CASSDSRAGAKNIQYF	TGTGCCAGCAGTGATTCGCGGGCTGGAGCCAAAAACATTCAGTACTTC
NA	NA	TRBV5-1	TRBJ1-6	CASTSERADNSPLHF	TGCGCCAGCACCTCAGAGAGGGCCGATAATTCACCCCTCCACTTT
NA	once	TRBV5-1	TRBJ2-7	CASSLDEIYEQYF	TGCGCCAGCAGCCTGGACGAGATCTACGAGCAGTACTTC
TRBD1	NA	TRBV2	TRBJ1-1	CASSESRGTGAPMAFF	TGTGCCAGCAGTGAAAGTAGGGGGACAGGGGCCCCGATGGCTTTCTTT
NA	NA	TRBV2	TRBJ2-5	CASNGQLKETQYF	TGTGCCAGCAACGGGCAGCTGAAAGAGACCCAGTACTTC
TRBD2	few	TRBV30	TRBJ2-2	CAWGAGGANTGELFF	TGTGCCTGGGGAGCGGGGGGCGCGAACACCGGGGAGCTGTTTTTT
NA	NA	TRBV6-5	TRBJ2-3	CASRLAATSTDTQYF	TGTGCCAGCAGACTAGCAGCTACTAGCACAGATACGCAGTATTTT
NA	NA	TRBV5-4	TRBJ1-2	CASTLNRDGYTF	TGTGCCAGCACCCTTAACAGGGATGGCTACACCTTC